This T cell receptor beta chain was found in a study of shared clonotypes between healthy human individuals. Libraries were prepared by immunoSEQ multiplex PCR; TCRdb keeps only in-frame clonotypes and omits some of them. The sample yields around 1.9 million clones, around 93% seen once. CDR3 size: 14 residues. V shed 4 bases and J shed 3 bases, with 12 bases lying between them. CDR1 is ENHRY, CDR2 SYGVKD, per germline. Naive CD8 cells comprised CD45RO-negative, CCR7-positively selected cells, excluding terminally differentiated effector memory CD45RA+ cells. The V call is TRBV10-3, the J call TRBJ1-1, with D perhaps matching TRBD1 (5 bases). This sequence was found in a man younger than 35 in good health. Some clones in this sample may be carry-over from other donors' samples. The sample was naive CD8+ T cells from PBMCs. The CDR3: CAISVGGWDTEAFF. For the CDR3, the DNA is TGTGCCATCAGTGTTGGGGGTTGGGACACTGAAGCTTTCTTT.